One TCR beta chain is described in this entry. Its antigen target is currently unknown. Base qualities were left out, and no much larger clone turns up one base away. The library relied on the immunoSEQ multiplex PCR assay. The study's own analysis went as follows. A statistical classification framework was built to diagnose cytomegalovirus status from the catalog of TCR beta chain sequences. TCRdb mirrors the immuneACCESS table, restricted to in-frame sequences. Some clones are absent from its copies; in checked studies, under half trace to an unresolved V gene, and the reason for the others is unknown. The D gene and trimming were derived from the DNA, and the V and J assignments and clone size from that table. The sample table holds 140,000 or so clones, of which 80% to 95% were seen once. About 0.64% of the sample is held by the ten biggest clonotypes. Donors formed part of the validation cohort, which comprised over a hundred subjects and was distinct from the first cohort of some 700 subjects.

This specimen comes from a study of cytomegalovirus exposure and HLA in healthy donors (dated by TCRdb to about 2017). The study in broad terms: A later analysis indicated that the roughly 130 validation repertoires were generated on the platform also employed for the 650 to 850 repertoires of the first cohort. The study aimed to test whether cataloging public T cell receptors could reveal signatures of past pathogen exposure. A separate validation cohort of 100 to 150 different subjects was used in addition to the roughly 670-subject first cohort. High-throughput TCR immunosequencing, statistical association of individual TCRs with disease status, and machine learning were combined to predict cytomegalovirus infection status.

CDR1 is given as LNHDA and CDR2 as SQIVND, both from the germline V gene (reference sequence). Spanning cysteine to phenylalanine, the CDR3 consists of 15 amino acids. The DNA shown is the 45-base CDR3, in frame from base 1. V is reduced by 1 base and J by 2 bases, leaving a spacing of 11 bases between them. General conclusions and limits of the study: A later analysis had no HLA typing for the validation cohort, so co-occurrence there was scored across all 130 or so repertoires. Most TCR sequences were seen in very few donors, while some public TCRs were found in many individuals. The study gave a list of 150 to 200 TCR beta chains associated with cytomegalovirus. Cytomegalovirus status was reported to be diagnosed by the classifier with high specificity and sensitivity in both the original and validation cohorts. Three of the identified cytomegalovirus-associated TCR beta chains were confirmed in vitro to be specific for cytomegalovirus antigens. A later analysis found that TCRs clustered in the first cohort also tended to co-occur in the roughly 120 validation repertoires, with approximately 94% of cluster scores above 0. The authors suggested that the approach could potentially be extended to other disease states and immunological phenotypes.

Source material: PBMCs. The chain was built from TRBV19 and TRBJ1-2; no confident D gene assignment can be made. The TCR comes from a man aged 18 to 35 in good health and CMV-seronegative. The nucleotide sequence reads as follows: TGTGCCAGTAGTATAGGCGGCAGTCCCAACTATGGCTACACCTTC. This sequence encodes CASSIGGSPNYGYTF.